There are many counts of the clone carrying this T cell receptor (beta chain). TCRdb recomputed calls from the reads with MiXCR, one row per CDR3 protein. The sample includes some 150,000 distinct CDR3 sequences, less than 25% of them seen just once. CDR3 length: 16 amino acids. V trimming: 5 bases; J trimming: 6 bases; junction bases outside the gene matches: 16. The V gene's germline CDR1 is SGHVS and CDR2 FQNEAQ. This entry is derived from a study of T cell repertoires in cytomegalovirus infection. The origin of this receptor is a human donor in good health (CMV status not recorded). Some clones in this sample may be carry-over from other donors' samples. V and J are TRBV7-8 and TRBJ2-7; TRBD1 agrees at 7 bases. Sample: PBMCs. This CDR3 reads CASSGGLEDRFFEQYF. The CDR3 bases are TGTGCCAGCAGCGGCGGTTTGGAGGACAGGTTCTTCGAGCAGTACTTC.